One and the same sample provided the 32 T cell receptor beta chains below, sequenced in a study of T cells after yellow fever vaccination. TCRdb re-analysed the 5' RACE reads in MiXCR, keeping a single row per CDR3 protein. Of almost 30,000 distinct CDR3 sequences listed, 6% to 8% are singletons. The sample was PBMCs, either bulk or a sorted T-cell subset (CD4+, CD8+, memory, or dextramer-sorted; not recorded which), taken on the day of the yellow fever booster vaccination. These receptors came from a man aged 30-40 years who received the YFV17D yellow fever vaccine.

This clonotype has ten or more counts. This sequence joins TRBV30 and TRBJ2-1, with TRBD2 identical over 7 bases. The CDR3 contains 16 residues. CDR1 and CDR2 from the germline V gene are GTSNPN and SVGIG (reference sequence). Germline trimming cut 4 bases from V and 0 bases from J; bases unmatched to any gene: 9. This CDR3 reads CAWTPIGGSSYNEQFF. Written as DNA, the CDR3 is TGTGCCTGGACCCCTATCGGGGGGTCCTCCTACAATGAGCAGTTCTTC.

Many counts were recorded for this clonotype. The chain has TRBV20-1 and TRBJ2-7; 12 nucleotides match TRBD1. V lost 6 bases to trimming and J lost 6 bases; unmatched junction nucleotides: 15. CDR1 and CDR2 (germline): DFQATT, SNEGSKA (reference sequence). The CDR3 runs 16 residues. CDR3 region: CSAKTGTGGDSGEQYF. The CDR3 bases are TGCAGTGCAAAAACCGGGACAGGGGGCGACTCGGGCGAGCAGTACTTC.

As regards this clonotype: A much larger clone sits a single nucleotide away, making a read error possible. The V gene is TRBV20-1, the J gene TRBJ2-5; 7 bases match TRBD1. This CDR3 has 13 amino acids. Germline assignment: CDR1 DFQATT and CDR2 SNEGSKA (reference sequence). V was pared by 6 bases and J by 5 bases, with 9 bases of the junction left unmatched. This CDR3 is CSAPPGGSETQYF. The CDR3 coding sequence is TGCAGTGCACCCCCAGGGGGTAGTGAGACCCAGTACTTC.

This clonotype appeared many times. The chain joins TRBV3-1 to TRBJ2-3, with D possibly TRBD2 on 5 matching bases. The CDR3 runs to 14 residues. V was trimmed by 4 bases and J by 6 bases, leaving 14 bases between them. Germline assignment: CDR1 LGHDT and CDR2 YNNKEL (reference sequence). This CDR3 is CASSPYAGEDTQYF. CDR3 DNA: TGTGCCAGCAGCCCATACGCCGGGGAGGATACGCAGTATTTT.

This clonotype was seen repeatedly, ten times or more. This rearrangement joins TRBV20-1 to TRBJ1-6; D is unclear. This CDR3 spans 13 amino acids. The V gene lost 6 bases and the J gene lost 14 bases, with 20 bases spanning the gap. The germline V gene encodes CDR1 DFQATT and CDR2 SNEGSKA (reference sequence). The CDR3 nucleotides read TGCAGTGCCAACCCCGTTCGAGTGGGGTCCCTCCACTTT. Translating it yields CSANPVRVGSLHF.

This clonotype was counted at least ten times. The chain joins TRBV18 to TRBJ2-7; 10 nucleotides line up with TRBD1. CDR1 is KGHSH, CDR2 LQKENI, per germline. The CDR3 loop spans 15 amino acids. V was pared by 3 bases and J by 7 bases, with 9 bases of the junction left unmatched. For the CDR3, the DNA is TGTGCCAGCTCACCGCTGGGACAGGGGCTTAGAGAGCAGTACTTC. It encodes CASSPLGQGLREQYF.

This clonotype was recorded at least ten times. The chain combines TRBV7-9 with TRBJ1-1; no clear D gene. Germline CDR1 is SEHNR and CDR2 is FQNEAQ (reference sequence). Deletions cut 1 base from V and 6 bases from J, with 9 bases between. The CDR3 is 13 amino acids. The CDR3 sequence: CASSLVRGAEAFF. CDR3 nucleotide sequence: TGTGCCAGCAGCTTAGTCCGAGGCGCTGAAGCTTTCTTT.

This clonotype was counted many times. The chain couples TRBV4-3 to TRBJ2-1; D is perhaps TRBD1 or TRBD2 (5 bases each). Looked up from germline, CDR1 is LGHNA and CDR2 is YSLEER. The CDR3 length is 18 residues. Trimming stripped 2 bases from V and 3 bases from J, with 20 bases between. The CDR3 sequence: CASSQKSTARGDYNEQFF. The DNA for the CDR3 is TGCGCCAGCAGCCAAAAATCTACCGCCCGAGGGGACTACAATGAGCAGTTCTTC.

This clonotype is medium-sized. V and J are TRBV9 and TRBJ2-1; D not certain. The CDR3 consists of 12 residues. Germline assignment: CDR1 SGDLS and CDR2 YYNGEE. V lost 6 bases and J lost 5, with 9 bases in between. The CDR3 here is CASTTRNNEQFF. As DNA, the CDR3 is TGTGCCAGCACCACGCGTAACAATGAGCAGTTCTTC.

CDR3 region: CATSTPGWETQYF. In nucleotides, the CDR3 is TGTGCCACCAGCACCCCCGGGTGGGAGACCCAGTACTTC. The gene calls are TRBV15 and TRBJ2-5; D is unclear. There are 13 residues in the CDR3. CDR1 is LNHNV, CDR2 YYDKDF, per germline (reference sequence). The ends were cut back, 4 bases at V and 5 bases at J, with 11 bases in the middle.

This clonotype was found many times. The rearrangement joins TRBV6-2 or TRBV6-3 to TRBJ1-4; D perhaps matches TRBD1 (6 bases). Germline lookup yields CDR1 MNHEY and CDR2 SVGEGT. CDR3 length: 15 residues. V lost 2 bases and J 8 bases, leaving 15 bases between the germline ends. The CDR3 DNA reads TGTGCCAGCAGTTACGGCGGGGGCCTGGCGGAAAAACTGTTTTTT. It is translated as CASSYGGGLAEKLFF.

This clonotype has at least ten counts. The CDR3 sequence: CASSSPGLTYEQYF. The CDR3 DNA follows: TGTGCCAGCAGCTCGCCGGGACTCACCTACGAGCAGTACTTC. J is TRBJ2-7 and V is TRBV7-2, with D possibly being TRBD2 (6 bases). The V gene's germline CDR1 is SGHTA and CDR2 FQGNSA. CDR3 length: 14 amino acids. The V gene lost 4 bases and the J gene lost 2 bases, with 12 bases spanning the gap.

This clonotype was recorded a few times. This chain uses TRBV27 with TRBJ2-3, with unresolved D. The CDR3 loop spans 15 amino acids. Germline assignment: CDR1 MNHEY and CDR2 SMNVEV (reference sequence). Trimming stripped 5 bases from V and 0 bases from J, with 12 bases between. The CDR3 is CASSRYSLSTDTQYF. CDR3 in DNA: TGTGCCAGCAGTAGGTACAGCTTAAGCACAGATACGCAGTATTTT.

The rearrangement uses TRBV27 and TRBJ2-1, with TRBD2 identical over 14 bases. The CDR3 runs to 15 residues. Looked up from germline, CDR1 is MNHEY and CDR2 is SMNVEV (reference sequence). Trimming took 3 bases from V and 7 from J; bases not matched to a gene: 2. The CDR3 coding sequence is TGTGCCAGCAGTTTTGGGACTAGCGGGAGTAATGAGCAGTTCTTC. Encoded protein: CASSFGTSGSNEQFF.

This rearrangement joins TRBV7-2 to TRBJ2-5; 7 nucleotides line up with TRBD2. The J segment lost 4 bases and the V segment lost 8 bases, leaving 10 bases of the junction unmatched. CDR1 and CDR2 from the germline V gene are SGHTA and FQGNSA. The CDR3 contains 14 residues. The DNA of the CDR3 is TGTGCCAGCCAATCCGCGGGGGTGGCAGAGACCCAGTACTTC. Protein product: CASQSAGVAETQYF.

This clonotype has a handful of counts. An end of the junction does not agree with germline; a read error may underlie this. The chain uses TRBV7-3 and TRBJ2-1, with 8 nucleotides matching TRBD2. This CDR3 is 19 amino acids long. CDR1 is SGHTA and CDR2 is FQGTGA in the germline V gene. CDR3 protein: CAISLWLRAGGTKKRSLFF. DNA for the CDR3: TGTGCCATCAGCTTGTGGTTAAGGGCGGGAGGCACCAAGAAACGGTCCCTGTTCTTC. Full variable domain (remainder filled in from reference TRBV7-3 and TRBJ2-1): GAGVSQTPSNKVTEKGKYVELRCDPISGHTALYWYRQSLGQGPEFLIYFQGTGAADDSGLPNDRFFAVRPEGSVSTLKIQRTERGDSAVYLCAISLWLRAGGTKKRSLFFGPGTRLTVL.

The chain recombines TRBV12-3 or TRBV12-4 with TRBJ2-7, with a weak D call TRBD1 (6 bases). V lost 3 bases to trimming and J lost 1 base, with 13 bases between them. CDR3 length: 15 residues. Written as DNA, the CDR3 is TGTGCCAGCAGTTTGTACGCAGGGGAATCCTACGAGCAGTACTTC. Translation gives CASSLYAGESYEQYF.

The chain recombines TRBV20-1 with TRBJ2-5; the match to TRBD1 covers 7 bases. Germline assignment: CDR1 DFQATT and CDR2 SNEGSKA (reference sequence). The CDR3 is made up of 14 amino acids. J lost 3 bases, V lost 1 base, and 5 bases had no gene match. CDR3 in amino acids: CSARGVTGKETQYF. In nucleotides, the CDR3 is TGCAGTGCTAGAGGGGTGACAGGGAAAGAGACCCAGTACTTC.

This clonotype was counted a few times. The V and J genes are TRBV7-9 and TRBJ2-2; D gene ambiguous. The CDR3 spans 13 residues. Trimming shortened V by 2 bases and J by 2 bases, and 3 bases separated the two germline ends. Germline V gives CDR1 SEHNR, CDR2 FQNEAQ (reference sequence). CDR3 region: CASSLSNTGELFF. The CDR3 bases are TGTGCCAGCAGCTTAAGTAACACCGGGGAGCTGTTTTTT.

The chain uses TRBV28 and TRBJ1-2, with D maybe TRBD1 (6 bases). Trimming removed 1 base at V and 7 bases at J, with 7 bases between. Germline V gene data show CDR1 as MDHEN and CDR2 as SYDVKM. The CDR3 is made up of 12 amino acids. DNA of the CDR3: TGTGCCAGCAGTTTATCAGGGGTTGGCTACACCTTC. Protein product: CASSLSGVGYTF.

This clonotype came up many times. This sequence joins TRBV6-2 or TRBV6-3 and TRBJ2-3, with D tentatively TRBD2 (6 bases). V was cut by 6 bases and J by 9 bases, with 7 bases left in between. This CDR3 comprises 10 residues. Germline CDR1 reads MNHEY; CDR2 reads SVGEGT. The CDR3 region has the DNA TGTGCCAGCAGAGGGAGGACGCAGTATTTT. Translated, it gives CASRGRTQYF.

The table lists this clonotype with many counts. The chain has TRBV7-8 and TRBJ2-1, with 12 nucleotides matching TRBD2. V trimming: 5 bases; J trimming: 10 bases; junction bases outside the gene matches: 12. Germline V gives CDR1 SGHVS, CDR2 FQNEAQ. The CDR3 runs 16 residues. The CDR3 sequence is CASSRGWTSGTLEQFF. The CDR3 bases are TGTGCCAGCAGCCGAGGATGGACTAGCGGGACGTTAGAGCAGTTCTTC.

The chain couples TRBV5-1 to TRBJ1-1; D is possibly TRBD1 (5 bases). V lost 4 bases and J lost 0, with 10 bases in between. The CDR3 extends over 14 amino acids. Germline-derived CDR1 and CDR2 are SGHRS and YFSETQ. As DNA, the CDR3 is TGCGCCAGCAGCACGGGGCAGATGAACACTGAAGCTTTCTTT. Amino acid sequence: CASSTGQMNTEAFF.

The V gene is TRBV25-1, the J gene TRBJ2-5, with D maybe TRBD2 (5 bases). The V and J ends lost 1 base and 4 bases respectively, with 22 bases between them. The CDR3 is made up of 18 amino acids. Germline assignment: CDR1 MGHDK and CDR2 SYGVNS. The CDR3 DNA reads TGTGCCAGCAGTGAATTCCCCGTCACACACCGACGGGGAGAGACCCAGTACTTC. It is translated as CASSEFPVTHRRGETQYF.

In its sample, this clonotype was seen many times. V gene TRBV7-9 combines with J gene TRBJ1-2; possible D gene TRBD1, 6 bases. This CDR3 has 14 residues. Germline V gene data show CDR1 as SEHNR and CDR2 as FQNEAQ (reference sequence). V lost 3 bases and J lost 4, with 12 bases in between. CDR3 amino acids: CASSFNREGYGYTF. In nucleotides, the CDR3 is TGTGCCAGCAGCTTCAACAGGGAGGGCTATGGCTACACCTTC.

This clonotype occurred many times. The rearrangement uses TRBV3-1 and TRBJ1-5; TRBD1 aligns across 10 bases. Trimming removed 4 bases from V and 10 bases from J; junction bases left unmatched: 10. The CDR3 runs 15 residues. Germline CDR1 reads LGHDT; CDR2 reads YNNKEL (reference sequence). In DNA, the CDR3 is TGTGCCAGCAGCCCGACTACCGGGACAGGGGAACCCCAGCATTTT. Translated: CASSPTTGTGEPQHF.

The DNA for the CDR3 is TGTGCCAGCAGCTTCCGACTAGCGGGGACCTACGAGCAGTACTTC. Translated, it gives CASSFRLAGTYEQYF. The rearrangement links TRBV7-2 to TRBJ2-7, with 11 positions matching TRBD2. V lost 3 bases to trimming and J lost 2 bases; unmatched junction nucleotides: 3. Per germline, CDR1 SGHTA and CDR2 FQGNSA. The CDR3 consists of 15 residues.

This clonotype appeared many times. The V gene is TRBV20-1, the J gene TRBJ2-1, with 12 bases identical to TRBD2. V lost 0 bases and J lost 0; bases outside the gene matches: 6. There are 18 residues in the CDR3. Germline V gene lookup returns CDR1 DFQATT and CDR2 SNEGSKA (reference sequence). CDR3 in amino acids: CSAREGQGLAGSYNEQFF. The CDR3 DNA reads TGCAGTGCTAGAGAAGGACAGGGACTAGCGGGCTCCTACAATGAGCAGTTCTTC.

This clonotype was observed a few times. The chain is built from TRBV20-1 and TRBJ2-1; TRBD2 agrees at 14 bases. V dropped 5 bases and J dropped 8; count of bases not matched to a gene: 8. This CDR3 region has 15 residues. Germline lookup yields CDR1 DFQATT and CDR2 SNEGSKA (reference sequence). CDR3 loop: CSARLAGGPGDEQFF. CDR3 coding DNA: TGCAGTGCTCGACTAGCGGGAGGGCCGGGGGATGAGCAGTTCTTC.

The CDR3 DNA follows: TGTGCCACCGGGCTAGGAGCTCGGGAGACCCAGTACTTC. Protein product: CATGLGARETQYF. V is TRBV7-2 and J is TRBJ2-5; unclear D gene. CDR1 SGHTA and CDR2 FQGNSA come from the germline V gene. The CDR3 runs 13 residues. Trimming shortened V by 10 bases and J by 5 bases, and 17 bases separated the two germline ends.

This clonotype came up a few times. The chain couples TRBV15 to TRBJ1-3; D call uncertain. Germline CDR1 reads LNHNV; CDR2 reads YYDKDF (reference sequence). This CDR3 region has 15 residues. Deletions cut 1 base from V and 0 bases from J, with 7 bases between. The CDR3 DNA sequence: TGTGCCACCAGCAGAGTCAGTACCTCTGGAAACACCATATATTTT. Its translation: CATSRVSTSGNTIYF.

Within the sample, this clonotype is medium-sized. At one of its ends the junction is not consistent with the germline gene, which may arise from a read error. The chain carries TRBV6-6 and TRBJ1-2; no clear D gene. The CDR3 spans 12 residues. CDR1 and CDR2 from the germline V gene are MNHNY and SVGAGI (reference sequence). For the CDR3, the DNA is TGTGCCAGCAGCCTCCCGAACTTGGGTTCTTCTTTC. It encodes CASSLPNLGSSF.